This T cell receptor (beta chain) emerged from a study of OX40 agonist ivuxolimab in advanced cancers. Overall study: Earlier anti-PD-1, anti-PD-L1 or anti-CTLA-4 therapy was permitted; 35% to 50% had received some. Whole-study results and caveats: CD8+ T cells (on average) carried more expanded clones than CD4+ T cells. CD4+ and CD8+ T cells in blood underwent clonal expansion by week 6 at 0.1 to 3.0 mg/kg.

Exclusion of a patient followed from autoimmune disease history or systemic immunosuppression. Trimming stripped 1 base from V and 7 bases from J, with 11 bases between. The germline V gene encodes CDR1 KGHSH and CDR2 LQKENI. This CDR3 spans 14 amino acids. Of note for this clone: As yet, its antigen is unknown.

Libraries were prepared by immunoSEQ multiplex PCR; TCRdb keeps only in-frame clonotypes and omits some of them. The sample lists over 90,000 clones, about 90% seen once, with around 5.5% in the top ten. The chain is built from TRBV18 and TRBJ1-5; tentative D call: TRBD1 (5 bases). The sequence came from an adult with an advanced solid tumor such as melanoma, head and neck, liver or kidney cancer. The sequences come from CD4+ or CD8+ T cells sorted from blood, collected in a trial of the OX40 agonist ivuxolimab. For the CDR3, the DNA is TGTGCCAGCTCACCACAGGGGAAGGAACAGCCCCAGCATTTT. Translating gives CASSPQGKEQPQHF. The whole variable domain, filled in from reference TRBV18 and TRBJ1-5, reads NAGVMQNPRHLVRRRGQEARLRCSPMKGHSHVYWYRQLPEEGLKFMVYLQKENIIDESGMPKERFSAEFPKEGPSILRIQQVVRGDSAAYFCASSPQGKEQPQHFGDGTRLSIL.